Given below is one T cell receptor (beta chain) in context. What it binds is not known. Trimming pared 3 bases from V and 6 bases from J, leaving 11 bases between. Germline values: CDR1 MNHEY, CDR2 SMNVEV (reference sequence). The CDR3 contains 14 residues. Sequencing was performed with immunoSEQ multiplex PCR; in TCRdb, only in-frame clones are kept and a portion is missing. The sample yields about 71,000 clones, about nine tenths seen once. The data derive from a study of OX40 agonist ivuxolimab in advanced cancers. Study summary: The dose-escalation cohort was approximately 81% male, with a mean age of approximately 62 years, ranging about 23 to 90. Points from the study as a whole: On average, CD8+ T cells showed a greater number of expanded clones than CD4+. Both blood CD4+ and CD8+ T cells showed clonal growth by week 6 at 0.1 to 3.0 mg/kg.

The cohort excluded patients with autoimmune disease history or systemic immunosuppression. Sequencing was performed on CD4+ or CD8+ T cells sorted from blood, taken in a trial of the OX40 agonist ivuxolimab. The TCR originated in an adult with an advanced solid tumor such as melanoma, head and neck, liver or kidney cancer. This chain connects TRBV27 to TRBJ2-2, with unresolved D. CDR3 sequence reads: CASSLVHGSGELFF. DNA for the CDR3: TGTGCCAGCAGTTTGGTCCATGGCTCCGGGGAGCTGTTTTTT.